This T cell receptor (beta chain) is from a study of blood T cell repertoires in COVID-19. The count of this clone is one. CDR1 and CDR2 (germline): KGHSH, LQKENI. This CDR3 region has 15 residues. V shed 4 bases, J shed 4 bases, and the junction held 9 bases outside the gene matches. This table comes from immunoSEQ multiplex PCR, and its TCRdb copy is limited to in-frame clones, with some not included. This sample has 200,000 or so clones; around nine tenths occur once, and the top ten carry approximately 5.6%. Sample: peripheral blood. This clonotype originated in a woman aged 35 to 49 who had recovered from COVID-19. The rearrangement joins TRBV18 to TRBJ2-5; 7 bases are shared with TRBD1. CDR3 nucleotides: TGTGCCAGCTCACTCTTAGACAGGGAAGGAGAGACCCAGTACTTC. Its translation is CASSLLDREGETQYF.